This TCR beta chain came from a study of beta chain features in type 1 diabetes. As concerns this clone: As yet, its antigen is unknown.

Study conclusions and caveats: In patients and controls equally, PCR might favor templates that are shorter. Shorter TCRB CDR3s, moderately but significantly so, marked every one of the four CD4+ subsets in Type 1 diabetes patients.

Trimming removed 5 bases from V and 4 bases from J, with 18 bases in between. The CDR3 runs to 15 residues. CDR1 and CDR2 (germline): KGHSH, LQKENI. The isolated RNA, all of it, was reverse transcribed, so expressed TCRB transcripts were what got sequenced. Method: immunoSEQ multiplex PCR; TCRdb's copy keeps in-frame clones and lacks some. The sample carries roughly 260,000 clones, about a fifth recorded once. The chain employs TRBV18 and TRBJ2-7, with D maybe TRBD1 (8 bases). The source material was naive CD4+ T cells from blood. The clonotype originates from a woman between 40 and 55 years old with type 1 diabetes. The CDR3 DNA reads TGTGCCAGCTCATCACAGGGGGGGAGCCTTTACGAGCAGTACTTC. Protein: CASSSQGGSLYEQYF.